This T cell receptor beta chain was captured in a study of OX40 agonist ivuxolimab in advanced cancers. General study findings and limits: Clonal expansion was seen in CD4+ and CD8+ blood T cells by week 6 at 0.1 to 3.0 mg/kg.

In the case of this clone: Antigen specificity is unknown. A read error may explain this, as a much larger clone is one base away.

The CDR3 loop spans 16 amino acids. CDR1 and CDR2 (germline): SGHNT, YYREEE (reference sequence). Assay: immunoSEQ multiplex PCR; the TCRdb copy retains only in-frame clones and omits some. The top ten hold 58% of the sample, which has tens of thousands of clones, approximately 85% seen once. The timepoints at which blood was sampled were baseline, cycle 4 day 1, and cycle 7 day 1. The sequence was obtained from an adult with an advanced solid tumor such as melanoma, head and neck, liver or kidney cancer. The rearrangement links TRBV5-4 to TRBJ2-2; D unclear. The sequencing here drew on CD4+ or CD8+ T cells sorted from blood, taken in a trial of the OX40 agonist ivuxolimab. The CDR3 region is CASSQEGGANTGELFF. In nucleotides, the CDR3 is TGCGCCAGCAGCCAAGAAGGCGGCGCGAACACCGGGGAGCTGTTTTTT.